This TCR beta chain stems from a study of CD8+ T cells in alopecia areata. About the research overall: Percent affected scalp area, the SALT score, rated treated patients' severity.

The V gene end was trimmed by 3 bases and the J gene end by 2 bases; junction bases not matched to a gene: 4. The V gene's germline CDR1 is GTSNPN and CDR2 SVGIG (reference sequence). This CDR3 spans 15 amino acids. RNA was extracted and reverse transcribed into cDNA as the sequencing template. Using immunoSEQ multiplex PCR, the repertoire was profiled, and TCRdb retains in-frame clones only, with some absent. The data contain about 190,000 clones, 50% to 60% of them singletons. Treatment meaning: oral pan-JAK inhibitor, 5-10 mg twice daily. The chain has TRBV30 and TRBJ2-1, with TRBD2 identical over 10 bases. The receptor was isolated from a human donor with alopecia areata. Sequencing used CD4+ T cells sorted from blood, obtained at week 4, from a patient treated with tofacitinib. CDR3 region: CAWRDLAGAYNEQFF. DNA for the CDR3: TGTGCCTGGAGGGACCTAGCGGGAGCCTACAATGAGCAGTTCTTC.